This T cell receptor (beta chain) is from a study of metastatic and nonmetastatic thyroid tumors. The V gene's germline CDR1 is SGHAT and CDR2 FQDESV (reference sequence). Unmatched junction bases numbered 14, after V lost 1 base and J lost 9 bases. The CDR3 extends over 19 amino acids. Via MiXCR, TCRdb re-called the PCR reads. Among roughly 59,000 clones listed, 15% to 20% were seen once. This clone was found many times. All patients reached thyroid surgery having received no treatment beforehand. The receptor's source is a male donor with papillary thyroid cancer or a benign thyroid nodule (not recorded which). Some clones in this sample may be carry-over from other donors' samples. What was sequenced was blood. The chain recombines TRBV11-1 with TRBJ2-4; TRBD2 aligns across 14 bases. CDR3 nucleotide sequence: TGTGCCAGCAGCTTAGATCAGGGACTAGCGGGAGTTTTTTCTAGCATTCAGTACTTC. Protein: CASSLDQGLAGVFSSIQYF.